The 18 T cell receptor beta chains below come from one sample, sequenced in a study of T cell repertoires in cytomegalovirus infection. Each CDR3 protein is one row after TCRdb ran MiXCR on the reads. The sample records fewer than 300,000 distinct CDR3 sequences, about 26% being singletons. Source material: PBMCs. All receptors come from a human donor in good health (CMV status not recorded). Some clones in this sample may be carry-over from other donors' samples.

This clonotype was recorded a few times. Its ends do not fully match the called genes, so a read error is possible. V is TRBV7-6 and J is TRBJ2-7; no definite D call. The CDR3 spans 12 residues. Germline V CDR1 and CDR2: SGHVS, FNYEAQ. The CDR3 is CASSMQPYEQYF. CDR3 sequence (DNA): TGTGCTAGCAGCATGCAACCCTACGAGCAGTACTTC.

The J gene is TRBJ2-1, the V gene TRBV5-4; D gene unclear. The CDR3 contains 15 residues. Trimming stripped 0 bases from V and 0 bases from J, with 7 bases between. Germline V gene lookup returns CDR1 SGHNT and CDR2 YYREEE (reference sequence). The CDR3 coding sequence is TGTGCCAGCAGCTTGGGTGCCTTCTCCTACAATGAGCAGTTCTTC. It specifies CASSLGAFSYNEQFF.

In this sample, this clonotype turned up many times. The genes are TRBV27 and TRBJ2-7; 10 nucleotides line up with TRBD1. The CDR3 loop spans 17 amino acids. Unmatched junction bases numbered 8, after V lost 0 bases and J lost 3 bases. Germline V gene data show CDR1 as MNHEY and CDR2 as SMNVEV (reference sequence). The CDR3 nucleotides read TGTGCCAGCAGTTTATCACAAGACAGGGGGCTTTTCTACGAGCAGTACGTC. This sequence encodes CASSLSQDRGLFYEQYV.

The genes are TRBV6-6 and TRBJ2-3; TRBD2 is a possible D gene (6 bases). The CDR3 spans 15 residues. Trimming took 1 base from V and 5 from J, leaving 13 bases between them. Per germline, CDR1 MNHNY and CDR2 SVGAGI (reference sequence). The CDR3 region is CASSYLGGEGDTQYF. For the CDR3, the DNA is TGTGCCAGCAGTTACTTGGGGGGAGAGGGAGATACGCAGTATTTT.

This clonotype was seen only a few times. The CDR3 region is CASSQVPGNNSPLHF. CDR3 coding DNA: TGTGCCAGCAGCCAAGTTCCAGGCAATAATTCACCCCTCCACTTT. The gene calls are TRBV14 and TRBJ1-6; no reliable D call. Trimming removed 1 base at V and 5 bases at J, with 9 bases between. This CDR3 contains 15 residues. The germline V gene encodes CDR1 SGHDN and CDR2 FVKESK.

The V call is TRBV27, the J call TRBJ2-2, with TRBD1 matching over 9 bases. V lost 5 bases and J lost 4; bases outside the gene matches: 5. The CDR3 is made up of 15 amino acids. In germline, CDR1 is MNHEY, CDR2 SMNVEV (reference sequence). CDR3: CASSHRGRITGELFF. The CDR3 DNA sequence: TGTGCCAGCAGTCACAGGGGGCGCATCACCGGGGAGCTGTTTTTT.

The rearrangement links TRBV28 to TRBJ2-2, with TRBD2 matching over 9 bases. CDR1 and CDR2 from the germline V gene are MDHEN and SYDVKM. This CDR3 comprises 17 residues. Trimming took 6 bases from V and 5 from J; bases not matched to a gene: 13. In DNA form, the CDR3 reads TGTGCCAGCAGATATAGGGCTAGCGGGGAGCAAACCGGGGAGCTGTTTTTT. Protein sequence: CASRYRASGEQTGELFF.

In this sample, this clonotype turned up a few times. V gene TRBV20-1 combines with J gene TRBJ1-1; 8 bases match TRBD1. Germline V gives CDR1 DFQATT, CDR2 SNEGSKA (reference sequence). V gave up 1 base and J gave up 6 bases; unmatched junction bases: 7. The CDR3 length is 14 residues. The CDR3 loop is CSARVHQGAPEAFF. CDR3 bases: TGCAGTGCTAGAGTACACCAGGGGGCACCTGAAGCTTTCTTT.

This clonotype was detected once. Possible read error: a much larger clone is one base away. The final CDR3 position lacks the conserved phenylalanine or tryptophan, pointing to a likely read error. V and J are TRBV7-3 and TRBJ1-6; D gene unclear. Germline CDR1 SGHTA, CDR2 FQGTGA. This CDR3 is 13 amino acids long. Deletions cut 1 base from V and 8 bases from J, with 6 bases between. The CDR3 DNA reads TGTGCCAGCAGCTTAAGGAGAGATTCACCCCTCCACTAT. Translating it yields CASSLRRDSPLHY.

This clonotype showed up many times. The gene calls are TRBV7-2 and TRBJ2-1; a weak D match, TRBD1 (5 bases). Germline lookup yields CDR1 SGHTA and CDR2 FQGNSA. CDR3 size: 15 residues. Trimming took 1 base from V and 0 from J, leaving 7 bases between them. The CDR3 region has the DNA TGTGCCAGCAGCTTAGGACAGTTCTCCTACAATGAGCAGTTCTTC. Protein product: CASSLGQFSYNEQFF. The full variable domain, its missing parts supplied by reference TRBV7-2 and TRBJ2-1, is GAGVSQSPSNKVTEKGKDVELRCDPISGHTALYWYRQSLGQGLEFLIYFQGNSAPDKSGLPSDRFSAERTGGSVSTLTIQRTQQEDSAVYLCASSLGQFSYNEQFFGPGTRLTVL.

V usage is TRBV4-3 and J usage is TRBJ2-5; D could derive from TRBD1 or TRBD2 (5 bases each). The CDR3 runs to 17 residues. V lost 0 bases and J 2 bases, leaving 16 bases between the germline ends. Germline assignment: CDR1 LGHNA and CDR2 YSLEER. The CDR3 DNA is TGCGCCAGCAGCCAAGATTCTGTGCAGAGGGGACAAGAGACCCAGTACTTC. Its translation: CASSQDSVQRGQETQYF.

This clonotype was detected a few times. The genes are TRBV11-2 and TRBJ2-5; 7 nucleotides agree with TRBD1. J gave up 1 base and V 1 base, and 9 bases lay outside the gene matches. In germline, CDR1 is SGHAT, CDR2 FQNNGV. The CDR3 runs 17 residues. The CDR3 sequence is CASSLVTGQRIQETQYF. Written as DNA, the CDR3 is TGTGCCAGCAGCTTAGTTACGGGACAGAGAATCCAAGAGACCCAGTACTTC.

This clonotype was seen at least ten times. At one boundary the junction diverges from the germline segment, which might be a read error. The rearrangement links TRBV4-3 to TRBJ1-1; D might be TRBD1 (5 bases). Germline CDR1 LGHNA, CDR2 YSLEER. The CDR3 spans 13 residues. This CDR3 is CASSQDRNTEAFF. The CDR3 DNA reads as TGTGCCAGCAGCCAAGACAGGAACACTGAAGCTTTCTTT.

By sample share, this clonotype is medium-sized. The chain is built from TRBV7-2 and TRBJ2-3; perhaps TRBD1 as D (5 bases). The CDR3 is 15 amino acids. The germline gives CDR1 SGHTA, CDR2 FQGNSA. The ends were cut back, 1 base at V and 5 bases at J, with 13 bases in the middle. The chain's CDR3 is CASSLVQGRRDTQYF. DNA for the CDR3: TGTGCCAGCAGCTTAGTGCAGGGAAGGAGAGATACGCAGTATTTT.

This clonotype came up a few times. The V and J genes are TRBV29-1 and TRBJ2-1; D is possibly TRBD2 (5 bases). The germline CDR1 and CDR2 sequences are SQVTM and ANQGSEA. The germline V and J ends were trimmed by 4 bases and 6 bases, with 10 bases remaining between them. CDR3 size: 12 residues. DNA of the CDR3: TGCAGCGTTGTGGCGGGTATCAATGAGCAGTTCTTC. Amino acids: CSVVAGINEQFF.

The V call is TRBV7-8, the J call TRBJ1-2; D is uncertain. Germline V gene lookup returns CDR1 SGHVS and CDR2 FQNEAQ. CDR3 length: 13 amino acids. Between the trimmed V and J ends, which lost 3 bases and 4 bases, there was a span of 9 bases. CDR3 coding DNA: TGTGCCAGCAGCTTCTCAGTCGGCTATGGCTACACCTTC. Protein sequence: CASSFSVGYGYTF.

This clonotype was seen ten or more times. The chain has TRBV24-1 and TRBJ2-4; 8 bases align to TRBD1. CDR3 length equals 18 residues. The V and J ends lost 3 bases and 1 base, in that order; junction bases with no gene match: 10. CDR1 is KGHDR and CDR2 is SFDVKD in the germline V gene. The CDR3 spells CATSDQARGRSAKNIQYF. CDR3 bases: TGTGCCACCAGTGATCAGGCCAGGGGGCGATCGGCCAAAAACATTCAGTACTTC.

The chain has TRBV11-2 and TRBJ2-7, with D unresolved. The germline V gene encodes CDR1 SGHAT and CDR2 FQNNGV. This CDR3 spans 16 amino acids. Trimming took off 4 bases at V and 0 bases at J, with 16 bases between the two ends. In nucleotides, the CDR3 is TGTGCCAGCAGCTCCCCAATGACTGGTGACTCCTACGAGCAGTACTTC. Protein: CASSSPMTGDSYEQYF. Full variable domain (outside the CDR3, taken from reference TRBV11-2 and TRBJ2-7): EAGVAQSPRYKIIEKRQSVAFWCNPISGHATLYWYQQILGQGPKLLIQFQNNGVVDDSQLPKDRFSAERLKGVDSTLKIQPAKLEDSAVYLCASSSPMTGDSYEQYFGPGTRLTVT.